This T cell receptor beta chain was identified in a study of CD8 T cells in Susac syndrome. General study points: TCR sequencing and HLA analysis covered a relatively small number of individuals.

CD8+ and CD4+ T cells were negatively isolated; TEMRA cells were FACS-enriched. A word on this clonotype: Its target is not known.

The CDR3 has 13 residues. The V end lost 0 bases, the J end lost 0 bases, and 5 bases lay between the germline ends. Germline CDR1 and CDR2: DFQATT and SNEGSKA (reference sequence). cDNA came from approximately 0.5 to 1 ug RNA primed by random hexamers. Amplification of the TCR beta CDR3 was carried out by immunoSEQ multiplex PCR, which spanned a total of 54 Vbeta and 13 Jbeta segments. TCRdb re-called the immunoSEQ multiplex PCR reads with MiXCR, one entry per CDR3 protein. Here the sample spans roughly 250,000 distinct CDR3 sequences, almost 97% being singletons. V and J are TRBV20-1 and TRBJ1-1; no clear D gene. The receptor was derived from a human donor with Susac syndrome. Sequencing was performed on CD4+ T cells from PBMCs. The CDR3 here is CSARDNVNTEAFF. The CDR3, as DNA: TGCAGTGCTAGAGATAACGTGAACACTGAAGCTTTCTTT.